Listed below are T cell receptor beta chains from one sample, sequenced in a study of blood T cell repertoires in COVID-19. Sequencing used immunoSEQ multiplex PCR; TCRdb keeps in-frame clones, though not all of them. There are 400,000 to 550,000 clones in the sample; approximately 90% occur only once, and over 1.5% lies in the top ten. Sequencing used PBMCs or T cells enriched from blood (not recorded which). The receptor set was obtained from a woman aged 18-30 years with acute COVID-19. Both conserved end residues are part of each CDR3.

J | V | CDR3
TRBJ1-6 | TRBV6-5 | CASSSLGQGNSPLHF
TRBJ1-4 | TRBV4-3 | CASSPDIGSEKLFF
TRBJ1-2 | TRBV7-9 | CASSLNPDRGGYTF
TRBJ2-1 | TRBV9 | CASSVGASAYNEQFF
TRBJ1-3 | TRBV5-6 | CASSPREGTIYF
TRBJ1-1 | TRBV7-9 | CASSLGAANTEAFF
TRBJ2-1 | TRBV28 | CASTLSGIYNEQFF
TRBJ2-3 | TRBV29-1 | CSADGAFPSGGTSTDTQYF
TRBJ2-2 | TRBV14 | CASSQRLGGAGELFF
TRBJ1-5 | TRBV18 | CASSPREGGQPQHF
TRBJ1-4 | TRBV18 | CASSPREGTNEKLFF
TRBJ2-5 | TRBV7-2 | CASSRLAGAQETQYF
TRBJ1-4 | TRBV21-1 | CASSPYPGTCATNEKLFF
TRBJ1-6 | TRBV11-2 | CASSSGILPPLHF
TRBJ1-6 | TRBV5-4 | CASSLDQGADSPLHF
TRBJ2-1 | TRBV6-1 | CASSGSSGTGWYNEQFF
TRBJ2-7 | TRBV6-5 | CASSYSGGDYEQYF
TRBJ2-3 | TRBV28 | CASSLRTGATDTQYF
TRBJ1-2 | TRBV28 | CASSFKGSYGYTF
TRBJ1-2 | TRBV7-2 | CASSRPGTGEGYGYTF
TRBJ1-6 | TRBV7-9 | CASSSDSFSPLHF